The present entry profiles one T cell receptor (beta chain) with its context. Authors' data handling: Estimates of nucleated cell counts were drawn from the amplification of reference gene primers. The protocol was immunoSEQ multiplex PCR, while the TCRdb copy is restricted to in-frame clones and leaves out a portion. The V and J calls and clone size were taken over from that table, and D and trimming were inferred from the DNA. The profile shows under 50,000 clones, 77% of them singletons. The data stem from a study of blood T cell repertoires in COVID-19. Study details: The United States, Italy and Spain supplied acute and convalescent COVID-19 samples. Sources were T cells, B-cell-depleted T cells, or PBMCs; the material itself was cDNA or gDNA.

Looked up from germline, CDR1 is SGHDN and CDR2 is FVKESK. Between the trimmed V and J ends, which lost 6 bases and 5 bases, there was a span of 16 bases. The length of the CDR3 is 14 residues. Sequencing input: peripheral blood. This chain joins TRBV14 and TRBJ1-1, with D possibly TRBD1 on 5 matching bases. The origin of this receptor is a human donor with active or convalescent COVID-19. The donor label of this sample is uncertain. Here the CDR3 reads CASSGAMGTTEAFF. The CDR3 nucleotides are TGTGCCAGCAGTGGGGCGATGGGAACAACTGAAGCTTTCTTT.